This TCR beta chain was sequenced in a study of human T cells and chemical hapten exposure (dated by TCRdb to 2020 to 2022). Turning to the overall study: For sensitization, 2% DPC in acetone was applied to a roughly 2 cm by roughly 2 cm area of upper inner arm skin. Patch tests used Finn chambers with 0.01% DPC on the upper back, scored after 6 days by International Contact Dermatitis Research Group standards. Blood samples were taken from patients before sensitization (week 0) and then at 2, 6 and about 24 weeks after DPC sensitization. Libraries were pooled for sequencing, and per-sample TCR yields varied mainly because of small differences in library volumes within the pool. Weekly therapeutic DPC doses were additionally applied to the scalp of patients throughout the approximately 24-week study period. Around 30 alopecia patients provided blood for TCR sequencing at one to four time points (pre-sensitization, 2, 6 and 24 weeks). This study followed changes in the peripheral blood TCR repertoire in vivo during primary and secondary sensitization of alopecia patients to the hapten diphenylcyclopropenone (DPC). Alopecia areata with under or over 50% scalp involvement, alopecia totalis and alopecia universalis were represented in the patient cohort, which was mostly female.

In the paper's terms, the time point label means: patch test 1, 2 weeks after DPC sensitization. This specimen's treatment or condition label, per the study, means: therapeutic diphenylcyclopropenone sensitization with weekly scalp DPC. Blood at each patch-test visit was drawn before the patch test was applied. To be eligible, patients had to be aged 18 to 70, diagnosed with alopecia and judged suitable for DPC therapy, while pregnant patients were excluded. Unfractionated whole blood was collected in Tempus Blood RNA tubes, and total RNA was extracted from that blood. Library creation used RACE. Sequencing instrument: NextSeq 500. During library preparation, unique molecular identifiers were attached to individual cDNA molecules so that TCRs could be counted in a quantitative, reproducible way. For every blood RNA sample, sequencing covered both the TCR alpha and TCR beta chains. The authors processed their data as follows. Samples had a median of approximately 96,000 TCRs, with a range from roughly 20,000 to 690,600. V, J and CDR3 annotation of the TCR reads was carried out using the Decombinator software suite. For the PS versus PT1 abundance plots, all samples were subsampled to the same number of TCRs (28,000). Expanded TCRs were defined as absent before sensitization and observed at least eight times at the 2-week time point. The public reads were run again by TCRdb, first through fastp at Q25 and then through MiXCR, and only productive beta chains were kept. Rows with a matching CDR3 protein are joined into one entry that keeps the most common DNA and genes. Clone size and V and J calls follow TCRdb, not the original study. The sample contains about 83,000 distinct CDR3 sequences, roughly 7.1% of them found a single time. Roughly 1.5% of the sample rests with the top ten.

What the research found in general, with its limitations: Compared with pre-sensitization or healthy control sets, expanded TCRs formed significantly more large CDR3 similarity clusters, which is consistent with antigen-driven responses. Patch test score correlated positively with the number of PT1 expanded TCRs, reaching significance at thresholds 8, 16 and 32 but not at 4. Alopecia, a presumed autoimmune disease, was present in all patients, so the immune response of the patients might differ from that of healthy individuals. DPC sensitization did not change the number of TCRs with a frequency above 1 in 1000, and there was no evidence of changes in global repertoire structure. Repeated subsampling changed both the strength of the expansion versus patch-test correlation and the threshold at which that correlation became significant.

The germline V and J ends show losses of 6 bases and 7 bases respectively, and no gene match explains 5 bases of the junction. Counted from cysteine to phenylalanine, this CDR3 has 13 amino acids. Only the CDR3 portion is preserved as DNA: 39 bases, with reading frame beginning at the first base. The germline V gene (reference sequence) specifies DFQATT as CDR1 and SNEGSKA as CDR2. This clonotype has ten or more counts. Its specific antigen is unknown. Per-base qualities were not stored, and no clone one base away is much larger. This sample comprised whole blood, obtained in connection with sensitization to the hapten diphenylcyclopropenone (DPC). The chain is made from TRBV20-1 and TRBJ2-7, and 14 junctional nucleotides match TRBD2. The clonotype was recovered from a woman in her 30s with alopecia areata. Some clones in this sample may be carry-over from other donors' samples. The bases are TGCAGTGCAAGGAGGACTAGCGGGAGGGAGCAGTACTTC. It is translated as CSARRTSGREQYF.